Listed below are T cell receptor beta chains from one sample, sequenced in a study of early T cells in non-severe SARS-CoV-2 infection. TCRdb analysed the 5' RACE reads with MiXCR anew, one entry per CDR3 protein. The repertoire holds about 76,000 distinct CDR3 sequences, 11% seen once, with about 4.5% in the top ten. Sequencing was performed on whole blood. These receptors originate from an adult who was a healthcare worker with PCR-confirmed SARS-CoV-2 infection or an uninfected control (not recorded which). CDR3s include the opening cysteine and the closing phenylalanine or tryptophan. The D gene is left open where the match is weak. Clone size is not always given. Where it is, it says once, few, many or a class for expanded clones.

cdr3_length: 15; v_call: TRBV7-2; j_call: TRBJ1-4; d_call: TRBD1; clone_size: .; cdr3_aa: CASSPSQGRHEKLFF; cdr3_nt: TGTGCCAGCAGCCCCTCACAGGGGAGGCATGAAAAACTGTTTTTT
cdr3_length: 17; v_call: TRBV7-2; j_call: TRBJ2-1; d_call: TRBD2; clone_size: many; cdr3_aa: CASSTRTSGLPYNEQFF; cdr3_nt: TGTGCCAGCAGCACCCGGACTAGCGGATTACCCTACAATGAGCAGTTCTTC
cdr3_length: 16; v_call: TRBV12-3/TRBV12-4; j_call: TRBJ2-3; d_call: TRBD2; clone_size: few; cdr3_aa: CASSLTAGGPFDTQYF; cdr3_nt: TGTGCCAGCAGTTTAACGGCGGGGGGGCCCTTTGATACGCAGTATTTT
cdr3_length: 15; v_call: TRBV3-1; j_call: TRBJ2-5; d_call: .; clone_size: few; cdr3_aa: CASSQELDFQETQYF; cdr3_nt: TGTGCCAGCAGCCAAGAGTTGGACTTTCAAGAGACCCAGTACTTC
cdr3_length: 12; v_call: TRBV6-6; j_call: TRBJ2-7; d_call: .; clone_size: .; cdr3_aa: CASFGNSYEQYF; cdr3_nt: TGTGCCAGCTTTGGCAACTCCTACGAGCAGTACTTC
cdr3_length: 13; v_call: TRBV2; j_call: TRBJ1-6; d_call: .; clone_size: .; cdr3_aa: CASRAGYNSPLHF; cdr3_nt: TGTGCCAGCAGAGCTGGATATAATTCACCCCTCCACTTT
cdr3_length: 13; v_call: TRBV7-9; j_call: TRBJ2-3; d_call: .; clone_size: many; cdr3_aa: CASSLASTDTQYF; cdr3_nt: TGTGCCAGCAGCTTAGCCAGCACAGATACGCAGTATTTT
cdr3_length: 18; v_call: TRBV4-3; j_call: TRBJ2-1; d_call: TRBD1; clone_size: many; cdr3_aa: CASSQDLTGQVGNNEQFF; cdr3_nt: TGCGCCAGCAGCCAAGATTTGACCGGACAGGTTGGAAACAATGAGCAGTTCTTC
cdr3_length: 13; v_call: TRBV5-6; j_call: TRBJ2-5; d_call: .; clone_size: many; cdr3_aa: CASSLPPEETQYF; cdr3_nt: TGTGCCAGCAGCTTGCCTCCTGAAGAGACCCAGTACTTC
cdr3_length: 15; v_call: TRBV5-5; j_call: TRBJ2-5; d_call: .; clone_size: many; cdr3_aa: CASSLEGRAQETQYF; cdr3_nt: TGTGCCAGCAGCTTGGAAGGCAGGGCCCAAGAGACCCAGTACTTC
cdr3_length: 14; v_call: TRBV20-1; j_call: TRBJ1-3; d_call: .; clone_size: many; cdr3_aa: CSAKRVDSGNTIYF; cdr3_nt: TGCAGTGCTAAGAGGGTCGACTCTGGAAACACCATATATTTT
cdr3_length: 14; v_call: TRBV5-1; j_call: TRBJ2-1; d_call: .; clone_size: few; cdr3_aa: CASSLVGLYNEQFF; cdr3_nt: TGCGCCAGCAGCTTGGTGGGACTTTACAATGAGCAGTTCTTC
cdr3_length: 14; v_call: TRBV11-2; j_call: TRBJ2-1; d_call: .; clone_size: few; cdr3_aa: CASSRTRQHNEQFF; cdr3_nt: TGTGCCAGCAGCCGAACTCGACAGCACAATGAGCAGTTCTTC
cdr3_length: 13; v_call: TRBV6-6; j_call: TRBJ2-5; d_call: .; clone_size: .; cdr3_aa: CASDSPGRETQYF; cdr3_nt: TGTGCCAGCGACAGCCCAGGTCGGGAGACCCAGTACTTC
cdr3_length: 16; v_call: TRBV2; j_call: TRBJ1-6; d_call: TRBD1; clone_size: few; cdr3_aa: CASSARTGSYNSPLHF; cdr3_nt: TGTGCCAGCAGCGCTCGGACAGGGTCCTATAATTCACCCCTCCACTTT
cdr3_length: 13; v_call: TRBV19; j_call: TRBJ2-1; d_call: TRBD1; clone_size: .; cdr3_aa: CASSKGQLSEQFF; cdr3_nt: TGTGCCAGTAGTAAGGGACAGCTCTCTGAGCAGTTCTTC
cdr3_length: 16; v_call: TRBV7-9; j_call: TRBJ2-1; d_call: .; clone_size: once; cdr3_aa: CVSSPDSRGRNNEQFF; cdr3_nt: TGTGTCAGCAGCCCCGACAGTCGCGGCCGAAACAATGAGCAGTTCTTC
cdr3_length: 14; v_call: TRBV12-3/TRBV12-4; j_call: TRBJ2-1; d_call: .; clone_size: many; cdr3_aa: CASSSGTHYNEQFF; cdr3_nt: TGTGCCAGCAGTTCCGGGACACACTACAATGAGCAGTTCTTC